A single sample gave rise to the 15 T cell receptor beta chains below, sequenced in a study of Graves' ophthalmopathy and Graves' hyperthyroidism. Amplified TCR beta CDR3 regions were obtained using RNA transcripts as template. The first round was an RT-PCR with HTBI primers, and the second round was a multiplex PCR. TCRdb reanalysed the multiplex PCR reads using MiXCR and keeps one entry per CDR3 protein. The sample lists fewer than 650,000 distinct CDR3 sequences; over 20% were seen once. The sequencing input was peripheral blood. These receptor sequences come from a woman aged 18-30 years with stable Graves' hyperthyroidism. Some clones in this sample may be carry-over from other donors' samples.

The genes are TRBV5-4 and TRBJ1-5, with D possibly matching TRBD1 (5 bases). The CDR3 extends over 16 amino acids. Trimming removed 0 bases from V and 0 bases from J, with 10 bases in between. The germline V gene has CDR1 SGHNT and CDR2 YYREEE (reference sequence). CDR3: CASSLDRIDSNQPQHF. CDR3 DNA: TGTGCCAGCAGCTTGGACAGGATCGATAGCAATCAGCCCCAGCATTTT.

There are many counts of this clonotype. The chain employs TRBV28 and TRBJ1-5; no firm D call. The CDR3 has 14 residues. CDR1 and CDR2 (germline): MDHEN, SYDVKM. The V end was cut by 6 bases, the J end by 6 bases, with 15 bases between. The CDR3 DNA reads TGTGCCAGCAGCCCGACCGAATGGGCTCAGCCCCAGCATTTT. Translation: CASSPTEWAQPQHF. Together with reference TRBV28 and TRBJ1-5, the CDR3 gives the full variable domain: DVKVTQSSRYLVKRTGEKVFLECVQDMDHENMFWYRQDPGLGLRLIYFSYDVKMKEKGDIPEGYSVSREKKERFSLILESASTNQTSMYLCASSPTEWAQPQHFGDGTRLSIL.

In its sample, this clonotype was seen many times. The genes are TRBV20-1 and TRBJ1-5, with D unclear. CDR3 length: 14 residues. V was trimmed by 4 bases and J by 5 bases, leaving 15 bases between them. Per germline, CDR1 DFQATT and CDR2 SNEGSKA (reference sequence). CDR3 nucleotide sequence: TGCAGTGCTACCTACAGAAATACAGATCAGCCCCAGCATTTT. It is translated as CSATYRNTDQPQHF.

This clonotype was seen many times. The V gene is TRBV28, the J gene TRBJ1-1, with 7 bases lining up with TRBD1. There are 14 residues in the CDR3. The germline CDR1 and CDR2 sequences are MDHEN and SYDVKM. V shed 6 bases, J shed 3 bases, and the junction held 7 bases outside the gene matches. This CDR3 reads CASRGRGKDTEAFF. The CDR3 DNA is TGTGCCAGCAGGGGCAGGGGGAAAGACACTGAAGCTTTCTTT.

V is TRBV29-1 and J is TRBJ1-1; a weak D match, TRBD1 (6 bases). The germline gives CDR1 SQVTM, CDR2 ANQGSEA. V dropped 5 bases and J dropped 0 bases, with 10 bases sitting between them. There are 13 residues in the CDR3. CDR3 region: CSVSRQVNTEAFF. The CDR3 nucleotides are TGCAGCGTTAGTAGACAGGTGAACACTGAAGCTTTCTTT.

This clonotype has just a few counts. The J gene is TRBJ2-5, the V gene TRBV24-1, with 12 bases lining up with TRBD2. This CDR3 comprises 16 residues. The germline CDR1 and CDR2 sequences are KGHDR and SFDVKD. V lost 7 bases and J lost 4; bases outside the gene matches: 9. CDR3 sequence: CATSPSGRAGGETQYF. The CDR3, as DNA: TGTGCCACCAGCCCTAGCGGGAGGGCCGGGGGAGAGACCCAGTACTTC.

This clonotype was counted many times. This chain connects TRBV6-1 to TRBJ1-1, with 7 bases aligning to TRBD1. This CDR3 spans 14 amino acids. V shed 5 bases, J shed 4 bases, and the junction held 7 bases outside the gene matches. Germline loops: CDR1 MNHNS, CDR2 SASEGT. CDR3 coding DNA: TGTGCCAGCAGTCGAAGCAGGGGGGGCACTGAAGCTTTCTTT. Protein: CASSRSRGGTEAFF.

This clonotype was picked up many times. V gene TRBV29-1 combines with J gene TRBJ2-5, with D possibly matching TRBD1 (5 bases). Trimming stripped 6 bases from V and 3 bases from J, with 23 bases between. This CDR3 has 16 residues. In germline, CDR1 is SQVTM, CDR2 ANQGSEA. Here the CDR3 DNA reads TGCAGCGTCCACACCTCAGGGTCAGGGATGGAAGAGACCCAGTACTTC. It translates to CSVHTSGSGMEETQYF.

This clonotype was recorded a few times. This chain joins TRBV6-5 and TRBJ2-7; 8 bases map to TRBD2. CDR1 and CDR2 (germline): MNHEY, SVGAGI. The CDR3 has 14 residues. J was trimmed by 7 bases and V by 3 bases; bases with no gene match: 8. CDR3 sequence (DNA): TGTGCCAGCAGTTATATTTCGGGGGGGCGGGAGCAGTACTTC. Protein: CASSYISGGREQYF.

V is TRBV6-1 and J is TRBJ2-7; 11 positions match TRBD1. The V and J ends lost 2 bases and 6 bases, in that order; junction bases with no gene match: 9. Germline loops: CDR1 MNHNS, CDR2 SASEGT. CDR3 length: 16 amino acids. The CDR3 DNA reads TGTGCCAGCAGTGAAACCGGGTGGGACAGGGGGTCCGAGCAGTACTTC. Translation gives CASSETGWDRGSEQYF.

This chain links TRBV6-2 or TRBV6-3 with TRBJ1-2, with 9 bases lining up with TRBD1. CDR3 size: 16 residues. V dropped 6 bases and J dropped 4; count of bases not matched to a gene: 12. CDR1 is MNHEY, CDR2 SVGEGT, per germline. DNA for the CDR3: TGTGCCAGCAGGGATCCTCCGGGACAGGGCATCTATGGCTACACCTTC. It yields the protein CASRDPPGQGIYGYTF.

This clonotype was counted many times. The V call is TRBV13, the J call TRBJ2-7, with a possible D match to TRBD1 (5 bases). The CDR3 totals 15 residues. Germline CDR1 is PRHDT and CDR2 is FYEKMQ (reference sequence). Deletions cut 6 bases from V and 5 bases from J, with 20 bases between. The CDR3 coding sequence is TGTGCCAGCAGAAATGCAGGGTGGAGACCTGACGAGCAGTACTTC. This codes for CASRNAGWRPDEQYF.

This chain connects TRBV18 to TRBJ1-1; D is possibly TRBD1 (5 bases). The CDR3 has 17 residues. Trimming cost V 2 bases and J 0 bases, with 16 bases left between them. The V gene's germline CDR1 is KGHSH and CDR2 LQKENI. The CDR3 DNA sequence: TGTGCCAGCTCACCAAGCGGGCAGGAGGGGATGAACACTGAAGCTTTCTTT. Translated: CASSPSGQEGMNTEAFF.

This clonotype was recorded many times. The genes are TRBV4-1 and TRBJ1-1, with D unresolved. The CDR3 sequence is 13 residues long. Germline-derived CDR1 and CDR2 are MGHRA and YSYEKL. Trimming removed 0 bases from V and 10 bases from J, with 12 bases in between. The CDR3 reads CASSQDYAGVAFF. CDR3 in DNA: TGCGCCAGCAGCCAAGATTACGCCGGGGTAGCTTTCTTT.

This clonotype was observed at least ten times. The gene calls are TRBV27 and TRBJ2-5; 11 bases fit TRBD2. V lost 2 bases and J lost 0; bases outside the gene matches: 8. The CDR3 spans 18 residues. The germline V gene encodes CDR1 MNHEY and CDR2 SMNVEV (reference sequence). CDR3 bases: TGTGCCAGCAGTTTAGTCGCTAGCGGGAGGCAGTACCAAGAGACCCAGTACTTC. It is translated as CASSLVASGRQYQETQYF.